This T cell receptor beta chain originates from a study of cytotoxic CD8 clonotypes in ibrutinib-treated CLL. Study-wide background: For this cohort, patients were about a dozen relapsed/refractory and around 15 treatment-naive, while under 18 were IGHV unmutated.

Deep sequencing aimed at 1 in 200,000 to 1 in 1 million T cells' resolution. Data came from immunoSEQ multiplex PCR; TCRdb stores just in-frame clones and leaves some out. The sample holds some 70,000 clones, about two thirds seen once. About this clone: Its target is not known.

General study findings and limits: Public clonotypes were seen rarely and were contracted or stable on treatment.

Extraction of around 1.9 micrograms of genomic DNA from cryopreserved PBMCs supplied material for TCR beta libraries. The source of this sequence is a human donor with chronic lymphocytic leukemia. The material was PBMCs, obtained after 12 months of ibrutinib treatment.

CDR3 protein: CASSVRPGEGTIYF. In nucleotides, the CDR3 is TGTGCCAGCAGCGTGCGACCGGGGGAAGGCACCATATATTTT. The rearrangement uses TRBV9 and TRBJ1-3; tentatively, D is TRBD1 (5 bases). The CDR3 runs 14 residues. The germline gives CDR1 SGDLS, CDR2 YYNGEE. The V gene lost 2 bases and the J gene lost 9 bases, with 15 bases spanning the gap.